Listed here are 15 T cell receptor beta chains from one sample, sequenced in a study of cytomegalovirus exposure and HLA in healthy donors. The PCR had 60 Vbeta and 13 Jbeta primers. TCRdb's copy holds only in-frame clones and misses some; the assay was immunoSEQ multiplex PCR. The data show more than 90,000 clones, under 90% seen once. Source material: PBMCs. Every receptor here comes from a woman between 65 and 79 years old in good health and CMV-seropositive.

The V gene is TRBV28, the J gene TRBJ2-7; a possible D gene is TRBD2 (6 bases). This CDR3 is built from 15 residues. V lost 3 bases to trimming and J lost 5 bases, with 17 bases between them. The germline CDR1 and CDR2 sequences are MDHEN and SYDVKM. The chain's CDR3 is CASSLTTGGRNEQYF. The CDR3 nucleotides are TGTGCCAGCAGTTTGACTACTGGAGGGAGAAACGAGCAGTACTTC.

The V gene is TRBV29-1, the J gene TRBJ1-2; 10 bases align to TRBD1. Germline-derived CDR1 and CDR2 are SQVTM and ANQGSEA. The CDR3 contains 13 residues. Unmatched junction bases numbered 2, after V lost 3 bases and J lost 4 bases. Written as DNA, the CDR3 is TGCAGCGTTGAGGGACAGGGGTCCTATGGCTACACCTTC. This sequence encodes CSVEGQGSYGYTF.

The CDR3 spells CASSLEAGFNQPQHF. For the CDR3, the DNA is TGTGCCAGCAGCTTAGAAGCGGGTTTCAATCAGCCCCAGCATTTT. This chain links TRBV11-2 with TRBJ1-5; the D is unclear. The CDR3 has 15 residues. V shed 0 bases and J shed 3 bases, with 9 bases lying between them. Germline CDR1 SGHAT, CDR2 FQNNGV. The full variable domain, in which reference TRBV11-2 and TRBJ1-5 provide the parts outside the CDR3, is EAGVAQSPRYKIIEKRQSVAFWCNPISGHATLYWYQQILGQGPKLLIQFQNNGVVDDSQLPKDRFSAERLKGVDSTLKIQPAKLEDSAVYLCASSLEAGFNQPQHFGDGTRLSIL.

CDR3 amino acids: CASSPGGGEDTQYF. The CDR3 DNA reads as TGTGCCAGCTCCCCCGGCGGGGGGGAGGATACGCAGTATTTT. The J gene is TRBJ2-3, the V gene TRBV18; 9 nucleotides agree with TRBD2. V was pared by 6 bases and J by 6 bases, with 7 bases of the junction left unmatched. Looked up from germline, CDR1 is KGHSH and CDR2 is LQKENI. The CDR3 loop spans 14 amino acids.

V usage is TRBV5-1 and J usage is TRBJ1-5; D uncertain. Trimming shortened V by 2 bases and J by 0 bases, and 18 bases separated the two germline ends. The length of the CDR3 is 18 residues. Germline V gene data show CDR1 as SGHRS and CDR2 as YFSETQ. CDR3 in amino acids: CASSFTELKDNSNQPQHF. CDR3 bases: TGCGCCAGCAGCTTCACAGAGCTTAAAGATAATAGCAATCAGCCCCAGCATTTT.

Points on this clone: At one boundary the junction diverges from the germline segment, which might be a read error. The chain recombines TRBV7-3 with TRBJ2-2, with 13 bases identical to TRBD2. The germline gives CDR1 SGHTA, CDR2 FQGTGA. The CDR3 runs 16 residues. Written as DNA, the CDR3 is TGTGCCAGCAGCTTCACACTAGCGGGAGGGGTCGGGGAGCTGCTTTTT. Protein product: CASSFTLAGGVGELLF.

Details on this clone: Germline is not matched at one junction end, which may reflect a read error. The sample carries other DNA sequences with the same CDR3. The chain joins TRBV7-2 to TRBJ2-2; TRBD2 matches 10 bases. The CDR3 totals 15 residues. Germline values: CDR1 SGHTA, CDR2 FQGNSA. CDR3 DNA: TGTGCTAGCAGACAGAGCGGGAGGGCCACCGGGGAGCTGTTTTTT. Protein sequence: CASRQSGRATGELFF.

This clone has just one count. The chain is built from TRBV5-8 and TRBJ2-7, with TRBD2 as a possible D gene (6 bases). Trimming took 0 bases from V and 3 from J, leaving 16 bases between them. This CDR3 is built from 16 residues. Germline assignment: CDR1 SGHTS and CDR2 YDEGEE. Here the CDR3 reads CASSLVPRRAIYEQYF. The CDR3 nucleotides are TGTGCCAGCAGCTTGGTCCCCCGGAGGGCGATCTACGAGCAGTACTTC.

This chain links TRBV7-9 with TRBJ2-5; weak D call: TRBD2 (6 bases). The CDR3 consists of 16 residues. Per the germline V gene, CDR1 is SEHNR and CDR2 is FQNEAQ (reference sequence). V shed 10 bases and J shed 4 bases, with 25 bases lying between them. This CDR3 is CATHRLAGRYGETQYF. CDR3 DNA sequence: TGTGCCACGCACCGCCTGGCGGGAAGGTATGGAGAGACCCAGTACTTC.

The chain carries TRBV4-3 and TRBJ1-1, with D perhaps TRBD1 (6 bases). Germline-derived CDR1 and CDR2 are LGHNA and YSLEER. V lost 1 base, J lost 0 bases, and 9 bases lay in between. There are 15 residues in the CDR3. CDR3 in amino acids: CASSQGTGMNTEAFF. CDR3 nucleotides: TGCGCCAGCAGCCAAGGCACAGGGATGAACACTGAAGCTTTCTTT.

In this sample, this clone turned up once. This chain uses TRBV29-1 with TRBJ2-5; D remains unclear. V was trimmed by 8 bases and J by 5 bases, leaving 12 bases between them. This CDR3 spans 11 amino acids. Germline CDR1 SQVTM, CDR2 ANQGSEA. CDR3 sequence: CSFKPGETQYF. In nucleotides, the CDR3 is TGCAGCTTCAAACCCGGGGAGACCCAGTACTTC.

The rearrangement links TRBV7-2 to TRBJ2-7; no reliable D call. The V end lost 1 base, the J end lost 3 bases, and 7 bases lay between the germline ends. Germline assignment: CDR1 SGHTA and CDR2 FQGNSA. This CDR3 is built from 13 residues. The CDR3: CASSLGQYYEQYF. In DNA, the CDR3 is TGTGCCAGCAGCTTAGGGCAGTACTACGAGCAGTACTTC.

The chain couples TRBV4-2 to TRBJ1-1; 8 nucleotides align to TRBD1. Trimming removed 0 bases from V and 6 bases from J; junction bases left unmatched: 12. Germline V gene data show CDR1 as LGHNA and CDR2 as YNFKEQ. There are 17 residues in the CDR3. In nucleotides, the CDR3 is TGTGCCAGCAGCCAAGATCCCTGGACAGGGCGGGGTTCTGAAGCTTTCTTT. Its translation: CASSQDPWTGRGSEAFF.

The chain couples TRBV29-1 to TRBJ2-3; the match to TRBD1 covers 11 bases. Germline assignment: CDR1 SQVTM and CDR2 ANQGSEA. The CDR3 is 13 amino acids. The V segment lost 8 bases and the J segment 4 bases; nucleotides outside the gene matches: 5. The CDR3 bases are TGCAGCACAGGACAGGGGGCGGCAGATACGCAGTATTTT. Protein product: CSTGQGAADTQYF.

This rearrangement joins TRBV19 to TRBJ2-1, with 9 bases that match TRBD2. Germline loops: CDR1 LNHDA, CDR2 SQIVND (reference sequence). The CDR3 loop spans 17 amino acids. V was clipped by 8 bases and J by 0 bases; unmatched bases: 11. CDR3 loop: CASAGGAGRHSYNEQFF. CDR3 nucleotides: TGTGCCAGTGCGGGGGGGGCAGGGAGGCACTCCTACAATGAGCAGTTCTTC.